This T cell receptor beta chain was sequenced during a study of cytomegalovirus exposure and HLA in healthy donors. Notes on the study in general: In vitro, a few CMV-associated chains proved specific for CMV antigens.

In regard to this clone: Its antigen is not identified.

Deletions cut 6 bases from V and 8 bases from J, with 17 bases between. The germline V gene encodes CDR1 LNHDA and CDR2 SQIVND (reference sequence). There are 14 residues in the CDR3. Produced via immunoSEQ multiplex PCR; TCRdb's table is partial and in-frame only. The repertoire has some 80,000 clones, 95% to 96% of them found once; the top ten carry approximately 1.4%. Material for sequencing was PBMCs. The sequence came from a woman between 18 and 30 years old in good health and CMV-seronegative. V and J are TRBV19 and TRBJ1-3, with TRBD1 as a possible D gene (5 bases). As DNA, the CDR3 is TGTGCCAGTAGCCGGACAACTAACAAAGACACCATATATTTT. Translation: CASSRTTNKDTIYF.